This T cell receptor beta chain was recovered during a study of chemoradiotherapy in HPV16-positive cancers. Overall study findings and caveats: In HPV16-positive patients, HPV-responsive T-cell expansion tracked better recurrence-free survival.

This clone was seen once. Its antigen remains unidentified. Repertoires were sampled repeatedly during chemoradiotherapy. The V segment lost 3 bases and the J segment 1 base; nucleotides outside the gene matches: 3. The CDR3 spans 14 residues. Germline-derived CDR1 and CDR2 are GTSNPN and SVGIG (reference sequence). Profiled with immunoSEQ multiplex PCR; TCRdb holds only in-frame clones, not every one. The sample yields about 1,800 clones, roughly 95% seen once. V usage is TRBV30 and J usage is TRBJ1-1; 9 bases are shared with TRBD1. The source was tumor tissue, collected from a patient who underwent chemoradiotherapy. The sequence derives from a human donor with HPV-associated anogenital cancer. As DNA, the CDR3 is TGTGCCTGGAGGGGGGACAGGGCGAACACTGAAGCTTTCTTT. Its translation is CAWRGDRANTEAFF. Complete variable domain (other parts from reference TRBV30 and TRBJ1-1): SQTIHQWPATLVQPVGSPLSLECTVEGTSNPNLYWYRQAAGRGLQLLFYSVGIGQISSEVPQNLSASRPQDRQFILSSKKLLLSDSGFYLCAWRGDRANTEAFFGQGTRLTVV.